This TCR beta chain was observed in a study of T cells expressing NK-cell markers (TCRdb year 2020). In the study overall: Fewer than ten donors provided sorted CD3+CD56+NKG2C+, CD3+CD56+NKG2C- and CD3+CD56-NKG2C+ T-cell subsets, whose TCR beta-chain repertoires were profiled. Of the eight sequenced donors, seven were found to be HCMV-seropositive and one was found to be HCMV-seronegative. Randomly selected healthy volunteers, three men and five women, were used as the eight sequenced donors. Libraries were sequenced as 2 x 150 bp reads on Illumina HiSeq 2000/2500, MiSeq or NextSeq.

Reads for this sample came from an Illumina HiSeq 2000. TCR beta cDNA libraries were prepared using 5'RACE template switching, which introduced a universal primer site and unique molecular identifiers. Synthesis of cDNA was primed from the TCR beta constant segment and was followed by two consecutive PCR amplification steps. Concerning the study's data processing: Reads were demultiplexed and grouped by UMI with MIGEC, and clonotypes were assembled and quantified with MiTCR. Only TCR cDNA sequences supported by at least two reads were kept to exclude erroneous sequences. Downstream repertoire analysis used the tcR package, and clonotypes were matched across fractions by CDR3 nucleotide sequence plus V segment. VDJmatch was used to annotate antigen specificity against VDJdb, with one amino acid substitution in CDR3 allowed. TCRdb reprocessed the sequencing reads and holds a single record per CDR3 protein sequence, with no DNA. TCRdb assigned the V and J calls; the authors' analysis was not used. The sample's clone listing holds over 350,000 distinct CDR3 sequences. Approximately 11% of the sample is taken by the ten largest.

Broad study findings and their caveats: It remained unclear whether the expanded NKG2C-expressing T cell clones were specific for HCMV antigens. In several donors, the dominant CD3+CD56+NKG2C+ clonotypes were among the top 10 CD8+ clonotypes and accounted for about 1.0-7.5% of CD8+ T cells. Those dominant clonotypes were again the most abundant among CD3+CD56-NKG2C+ cells in several donors, at roughly 25-60.1%.

From the cysteine through the phenylalanine, the CDR3 covers 17 amino acids. This entry has no DNA. CDR1 and CDR2, looked up from the germline V gene, are SGHRS and YFSETQ. A word on this clonotype: The target of this receptor is not known.

A commercial ELISA kit detecting HCMV-specific IgG in serum was used to determine HCMV serostatus. Peripheral blood mononuclear cells were isolated from blood by Ficoll density gradient centrifugation. The receptor was derived from a woman aged 45-65 years in good health. Donor details come from another sample of the same person, matched by shared clones. Sample: blood T cells: a sorted CD56 or NKG2C T cell subset, CD4+ or CD8+ T cells, or bulk PBMC T cells (not recorded which). The V gene is TRBV5-1 and the J gene is TRBJ1-5; there is no DNA to check the TCRdb D call of TRBD1. CDR3 sequence: CASSTISRRVDNQPQHF.